Each of the 6 T cell receptor beta chains below was sequenced from the same sample in a study of blood T cell repertoires in COVID-19. TCRdb keeps only in-frame clones here, not all; method: immunoSEQ multiplex PCR. This sample has 210,000 or so clones, with about 83% found just once. Source material: PBMCs or T cells enriched from blood (not recorded which). Every receptor here comes from a woman aged 50 to 60 who had been exposed to COVID-19.

The chain's CDR3 is CASSSGYEQYF. For the CDR3, the DNA is TGTGCCAGTTCTAGCGGGTACGAGCAGTACTTC. This sequence joins TRBV27 and TRBJ2-7; 8 bases match TRBD2. The CDR3 extends over 11 amino acids. With V trimmed by 9 bases and J by 4 bases, 2 bases remained unmatched. Looked up from germline, CDR1 is MNHEY and CDR2 is SMNVEV (reference sequence).

The J gene is TRBJ1-1, the V gene TRBV29-1, with D perhaps TRBD1 (5 bases). V lost 7 bases and J lost 5, with 11 bases in between. Per the germline V gene, CDR1 is SQVTM and CDR2 is ANQGSEA. The CDR3 totals 11 residues. CDR3 DNA: TGCAGCGGGACGGGGGGGACTGAAGCTTTCTTT. Its translation is CSGTGGTEAFF.

The chain has TRBV5-1 and TRBJ2-5; 9 bases line up with TRBD2. Per the germline V gene, CDR1 is SGHRS and CDR2 is YFSETQ. This CDR3 comprises 15 residues. V was clipped by 0 bases and J by 4 bases; unmatched bases: 4. The CDR3 loop reads CASSLVPAGGETQYF. The CDR3 DNA follows: TGCGCCAGCAGCTTGGTCCCAGCGGGGGGAGAGACCCAGTACTTC.

The V call is TRBV5-4, the J call TRBJ2-2; D might be TRBD1 (6 bases). The germline V and J ends were trimmed by 4 bases and 5 bases, with 15 bases remaining between them. CDR1 is SGHNT, CDR2 YYREEE, per germline (reference sequence). The length of the CDR3 is 15 residues. The CDR3 is CASSPGGTGTGELFF. CDR3 in DNA: TGTGCCAGCAGCCCTGGAGGCACAGGGACCGGGGAGCTGTTTTTT.

The chain carries TRBV5-1 and TRBJ1-1; D may be TRBD1 (5 bases). The V and J ends lost 2 bases and 1 base respectively, with 9 bases between them. The germline gives CDR1 SGHRS, CDR2 YFSETQ. This CDR3 has 14 residues. The CDR3 here is CASSFAGQNTEAFF. The CDR3 DNA reads TGCGCCAGCAGCTTTGCAGGGCAGAACACTGAAGCTTTCTTT.

J is TRBJ1-1 and V is TRBV13; 7 bases line up with TRBD1. CDR1 is PRHDT and CDR2 is FYEKMQ in the germline V gene (reference sequence). CDR3 length: 16 amino acids. V gave up 5 bases and J gave up 4 bases; unmatched junction bases: 13. Here the CDR3 reads CASSASYRQGGTEAFF. CDR3 DNA sequence: TGTGCCAGCAGCGCTAGCTACCGACAGGGAGGCACTGAAGCTTTCTTT.